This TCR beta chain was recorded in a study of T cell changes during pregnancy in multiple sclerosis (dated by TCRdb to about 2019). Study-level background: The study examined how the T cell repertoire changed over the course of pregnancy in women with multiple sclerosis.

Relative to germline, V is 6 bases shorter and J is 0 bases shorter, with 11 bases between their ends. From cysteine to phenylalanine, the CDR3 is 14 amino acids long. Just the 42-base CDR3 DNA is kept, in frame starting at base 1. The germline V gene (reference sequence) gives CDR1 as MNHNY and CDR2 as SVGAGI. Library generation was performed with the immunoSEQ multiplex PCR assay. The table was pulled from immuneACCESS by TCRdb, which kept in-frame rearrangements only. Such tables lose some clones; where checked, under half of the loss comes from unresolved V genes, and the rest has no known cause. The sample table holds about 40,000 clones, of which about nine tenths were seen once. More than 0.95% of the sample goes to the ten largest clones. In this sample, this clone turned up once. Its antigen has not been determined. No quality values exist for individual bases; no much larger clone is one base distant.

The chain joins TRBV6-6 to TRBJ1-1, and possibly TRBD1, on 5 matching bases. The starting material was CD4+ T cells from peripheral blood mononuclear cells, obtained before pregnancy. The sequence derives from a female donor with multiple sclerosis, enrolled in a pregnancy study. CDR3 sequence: CASRQVTMNTEAFF. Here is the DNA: TGTGCCAGCAGACAGGTAACGATGAACACTGAAGCTTTCTTT.